This TCR beta chain was captured by sequencing in a study of a mutant IDH1 vaccine in newly diagnosed glioma (dated by TCRdb to the early 2020s). Concerning the study at large: Vaccination was initiated 4-6 weeks after radiotherapy alone, or concurrently with temozolomide cycles in the chemotherapy-containing groups. Longitudinal TCRB deep sequencing was done for fewer than 30 treated patients, wherever samples were available for exploratory analyses. Visit V12 was the week-35 safety follow-up and visit V13 was the week-47 end of study. Prior to enrollment, patients had been given standard therapy consisting of radiotherapy alone, temozolomide alone, or radiochemotherapy with temozolomide, with the combination given to most patients. Peripheral blood samples were drawn at six visits, namely V03 (baseline), V05, V07, V10, V12 and V13. Of the 32 patients who were treated, about 62% were male and around 38% were female, and the mean age was around 40 years. What the study reported, not specific to this receptor: Availability determined which PBMC samples were chosen for TCRB deep sequencing. Pseudoprogression seemed to be unrelated to changes in the top peripheral T cell clonotypes found by TCRB sequencing. Vaccine-induced immune responses across multiple MHC alleles were detected in 93.3% of patients. The authors noted that analyses of patient blood samples could not be reproduced because of sample limitations.

Taken with the paper, the label for time point translates to: week 35, safety follow-up. Each vaccine dose was 300 ug of a 20-mer mutant IDH1 peptide in Montanide, given subcutaneously with topical imiquimod. Patients received eight vaccinations in weeks 1, 3, 5, 7, 11, 15, 19 and 23, corresponding to visits V03 through V10. The donors had newly diagnosed IDH1-mutant astrocytomas of WHO grade 3 or 4 that showed loss of nuclear ATRX. The samples were drawn from NOA16, a multicentre, single-arm, open-label phase I trial in Germany that tested a mutant IDH1 peptide vaccine in humans for the first time. Genomic DNA for TCRB sequencing was isolated from EDTA blood with the DNeasy Blood and Tissue Kit. On this clone: Its antigen remains unidentified. Within one base of it there is no much larger clone, and no base qualities were kept.

V sheds 4 bases and J sheds 1 base, leaving 9 bases between their ends. Including the terminal cysteine and phenylalanine, the CDR3 comprises 14 residues. Here the CDR3 DNA is all that survives: 42 bases in frame from base 1. The germline V gene yields SGHRS for CDR1 and YFSETQ for CDR2. Receptor amplification or capture employed the immunoSEQ multiplex PCR assay. Rearranged TCR beta chain sequences were amplified using the hsTCRB Kit according to the manufacturer's protocol. TCRB libraries were sequenced on an Illumina MiSeq. Processing in the source paper ran as follows. The kit vendor's proprietary platform handled demultiplexing, trimming and gene mapping. TCRdb mirrors the immuneACCESS table, restricted to in-frame sequences. Some clones are absent from its copies; in checked studies, under half trace to an unresolved V gene, and the reason for the others is unknown. V and J calls and clone size come straight from that table; D and trimming were deduced from the DNA. The sample contains about 48,000 clones, around four fifths of them found a single time. The ten top clones hold approximately 6.3% of the sample.

The source is a man aged 40-50 years with glioma. This sample comprised PBMCs, obtained from a glioma patient whose treatment included an IDH1 peptide vaccine. The chain employs TRBV5-1 and TRBJ2-4, with TRBD2 tentatively as D gene (5 bases match). The DNA sequence is TGCGCCAGCAGCGGACTTGGCGCCAAAAACATTCAGTACTTC. The translation is CASSGLGAKNIQYF.